One and the same sample provided the 15 T cell receptor beta chains below, sequenced in a study of identical twins. TCRdb independently ran MiXCR on the 5' RACE reads; one entry per CDR3 protein. Of a few hundred thousand distinct CDR3 sequences listed, over 8.5% were seen once; the top ten hold more than 2.5%. This same sample was also taken into another study, of yellow fever vaccine responses in identical twins.

The sequenced material came from PBMCs. The receptors here all came from a woman aged 18-29 years in good health.

The gene calls are TRBV6-2 or TRBV6-3 and TRBJ2-6, with TRBD2 as a possible D gene (5 bases). This CDR3 region has 17 residues. Between the trimmed V and J ends, which lost 5 bases and 2 bases, there was a span of 16 bases. Germline CDR1 is MNHEY and CDR2 is SVGEGT. The DNA of the CDR3 is TGTGCCAGCAGTCTACATACACTAGGACCTGGGGCCAACGTCCTGACTTTC. Translated: CASSLHTLGPGANVLTF.

CDR3: CASNAGLAANTGELFF. The CDR3 DNA reads TGTGCCAGTAACGCAGGACTAGCGGCGAACACCGGGGAGCTGTTTTTT. The chain recombines TRBV19 with TRBJ2-2; TRBD2 aligns across 10 bases. This CDR3 is 16 amino acids long. CDR1 LNHDA and CDR2 SQIVND come from the germline V gene (reference sequence). V dropped 7 bases and J dropped 0; count of bases not matched to a gene: 5. Using reference TRBV19 and TRBJ2-2 for the parts outside the CDR3, the full variable domain is DGGITQSPKYLFRKEGQNVTLSCEQNLNHDAMYWYRQDPGQGLRLIYYSQIVNDFQKGDIAEGYSVSREKKESFPLTVTSAQKNPTAFYLCASNAGLAANTGELFFGEGSRLTVL.

This clonotype occurred a few times. The chain employs TRBV14 and TRBJ2-1; the D is unclear. The CDR3 is 17 amino acids. V was shortened by 4 bases and J by 0 bases, with 16 bases between the two germline ends. Germline V gene data show CDR1 as SGHDN and CDR2 as FVKESK. The CDR3 nucleotides are TGTGCCAGCAGCCTTCACGGGCCTAGGAGCTCCTACAATGAGCAGTTCTTC. Translation gives CASSLHGPRSSYNEQFF. The full variable domain, rest sourced from reference TRBV14 and TRBJ2-1, is EAGVTQFPSHSVIEKGQTVTLRCDPISGHDNLYWYRRVMGKEIKFLLHFVKESKQDESGMPNNRFLAERTGGTYSTLKVQPAELEDSGVYFCASSLHGPRSSYNEQFFGPGTRLTVL.

This clonotype was seen ten or more times. The chain is built from TRBV5-1 and TRBJ2-3; 7 bases are a match to TRBD1. Germline V gene lookup returns CDR1 SGHRS and CDR2 YFSETQ. CDR3 length: 15 residues. The junction had 9 bases not matched to a gene; V was cut back by 4 bases and J by 4 bases. As DNA, the CDR3 is TGCGCCAGCAGCACCGGGACAGCATGGCCAGATACGCAGTATTTT. The encoded protein is CASSTGTAWPDTQYF.

The sample holds a few counts of this clonotype. The chain employs TRBV4-2 and TRBJ2-2; 7 bases are shared with TRBD1. The CDR3 extends over 15 amino acids. Trimming removed 4 bases from V and 6 bases from J; junction bases left unmatched: 8. Germline loops: CDR1 LGHNA, CDR2 YNFKEQ. CDR3 in amino acids: CASSRTTGAAGELFF. CDR3 coding DNA: TGTGCCAGCAGCCGAACCACAGGGGCCGCCGGGGAGCTGTTTTTT.

This clonotype was observed many times. The rearrangement links TRBV29-1 to TRBJ2-7; 11 bases match TRBD2. This CDR3 comprises 14 residues. J was trimmed by 0 bases and V by 5 bases; bases with no gene match: 3. Germline assignment: CDR1 SQVTM and CDR2 ANQGSEA. Here the CDR3 reads CSVPTSGSSYEQYF. The CDR3 bases are TGCAGCGTTCCTACTAGCGGGAGCTCCTACGAGCAGTACTTC.

The chain is built from TRBV24-1 and TRBJ2-7; TRBD1 is a possible D gene (6 bases). Germline-derived CDR1 and CDR2 are KGHDR and SFDVKD. The CDR3 runs 16 residues. Trimming took off 4 bases at V and 0 bases at J, with 15 bases between the two ends. The CDR3 loop is CATSDPDSLRSYEQYF. DNA for the CDR3: TGTGCCACCAGTGACCCGGACAGTCTACGCTCCTACGAGCAGTACTTC.

This clonotype was counted ten times or more. V usage is TRBV7-9 and J usage is TRBJ2-7; unclear D gene. Germline CDR1 reads SEHNR; CDR2 reads FQNEAQ (reference sequence). Trimming stripped 1 base from V and 2 bases from J, with 6 bases between. The length of the CDR3 is 13 residues. The CDR3 loop is CASSLDVAYEQYF. Written as DNA, the CDR3 is TGTGCCAGCAGCTTAGATGTGGCCTACGAGCAGTACTTC.

The rearrangement uses TRBV5-4 and TRBJ2-3; D unresolved. V was pared by 3 bases and J by 0 bases, with 17 bases between. This CDR3 is built from 17 residues. The germline V gene has CDR1 SGHNT and CDR2 YYREEE (reference sequence). This CDR3 reads CASSWKVTHLSTDTQYF. The CDR3 DNA sequence: TGTGCCAGCAGCTGGAAGGTGACCCACCTTAGCACAGATACGCAGTATTTT.

This clonotype was recorded many times. The chain is built from TRBV12-3 or TRBV12-4 and TRBJ1-3; D call uncertain. Trimming took off 7 bases at V and 0 bases at J, with 13 bases between the two ends. The CDR3 is made up of 15 amino acids. This CDR3 is CASNNGINSGNTIYF. For the CDR3, the DNA is TGTGCCAGCAACAACGGGATTAACTCTGGAAACACCATATATTTT.

This clonotype turned up a few times. V usage is TRBV19 and J usage is TRBJ1-5; D ambiguous. The CDR3 covers 15 residues. V lost 10 bases to trimming and J lost 2 bases, with 18 bases between them. CDR1 LNHDA and CDR2 SQIVND come from the germline V gene (reference sequence). For the CDR3, the DNA is TGTGCCACCGGACCCGGCCAGGTCGGCAATCAGCCCCAGCATTTT. It yields the protein CATGPGQVGNQPQHF.

At least ten counts were recorded for this clonotype. The V and J genes are TRBV5-1 and TRBJ1-2; TRBD1 is a possible D gene (6 bases). The CDR3 contains 12 residues. Germline V lookup: CDR1 SGHRS, CDR2 YFSETQ. Trimming removed 7 bases at V and 3 bases at J, with 10 bases between. In nucleotides, the CDR3 is TGCGCCAGCGCCCCAGGGGACTATGGCTACACCTTC. This sequence encodes CASAPGDYGYTF.

This clonotype has ten or more counts. V is TRBV6-5 and J is TRBJ2-7; no firm D call. The CDR3 has 10 amino acids. Germline assignment: CDR1 MNHEY and CDR2 SVGAGI. The CDR3 nucleotides read TGTGTCACAAATCGGAACGAGCAGTACTTC. This gives the protein CVTNRNEQYF.

There are a few counts of this clonotype. V is TRBV7-2 and J is TRBJ2-3; the D gene is possibly TRBD1 (6 bases). The germline V gene has CDR1 SGHTA and CDR2 FQGNSA. The germline V and J ends were trimmed by 1 base and 4 bases, with 12 bases remaining between them. The CDR3 has 15 amino acids. The CDR3 nucleotides read TGTGCCAGCAGCTTAGGGACAGTGGGCCCAGATACGCAGTATTTT. It translates to CASSLGTVGPDTQYF.

This sequence joins TRBV11-2 and TRBJ2-5, with D perhaps being TRBD1 or TRBD2 (6 bases each). Germline V gives CDR1 SGHAT, CDR2 FQNNGV. The CDR3 totals 11 residues. The V end lost 4 bases, the J end lost 11 bases, and 11 bases lay between the germline ends. Written as DNA, the CDR3 is TGTGCCAGCAGCTCGGGGGCAGGGCAGTACTTC. This encodes CASSSGAGQYF.